This T cell receptor beta chain derives from a study of T cells after yellow fever vaccination. Notes on the study in general: After the booster, 96% of CD4 and about nine tenths of CD8 primary-response clones were re-detected. There was a small share of clonotypes that showed up in both the CD4 and CD8 compartments. Researchers report a weaker secondary response that nonetheless peaked faster, day 5 versus 15.

One entry per CDR3 protein, called by TCRdb with MiXCR from the 5' RACE reads. The table records 80,000 to 100,000 distinct CDR3 sequences, 5.8% of them present only once. There are 16 residues in the CDR3. Germline V gene sequence: CDR1 LGHNA, CDR2 YNFKEQ. V was clipped by 2 bases and J by 4 bases, with 12 bases between them. In its sample, this clonotype was seen many times. Its cognate antigen is unknown. The J gene is TRBJ2-6, the V gene TRBV4-2; tentative D call: TRBD1 (6 bases). This TCR derives from a young man who received the YFV17D yellow fever vaccine. Sample: CD8+ T cells sorted from PBMCs, taken 10 days after the yellow fever booster vaccination. CDR3 loop: CASSQHTGTGANVLTF. Here the CDR3 DNA reads TGTGCCAGCAGCCAACACACAGGGACCGGGGCCAACGTCCTGACTTTC.